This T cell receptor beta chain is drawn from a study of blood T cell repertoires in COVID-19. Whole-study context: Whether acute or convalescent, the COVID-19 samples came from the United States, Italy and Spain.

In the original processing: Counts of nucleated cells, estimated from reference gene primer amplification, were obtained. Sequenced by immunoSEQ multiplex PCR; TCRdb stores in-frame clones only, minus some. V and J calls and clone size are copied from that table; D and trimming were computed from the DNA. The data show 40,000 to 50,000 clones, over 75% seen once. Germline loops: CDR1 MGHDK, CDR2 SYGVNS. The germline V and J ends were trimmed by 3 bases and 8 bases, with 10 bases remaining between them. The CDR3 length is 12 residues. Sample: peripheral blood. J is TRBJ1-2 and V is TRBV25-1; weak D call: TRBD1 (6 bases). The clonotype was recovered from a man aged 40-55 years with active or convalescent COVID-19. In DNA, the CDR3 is TGTGCCAGCAGTGAGGGGGCGCTCGGCTACACCTTC. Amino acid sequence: CASSEGALGYTF.